These 25 T cell receptor beta chains came from one sample sequenced in a study of blood T cell repertoires in COVID-19. Some clones are missing from TCRdb's copy, which holds only in-frame ones; the method was immunoSEQ multiplex PCR. The repertoire holds roughly 73,000 clones, with roughly three quarters as singletons. Specimen: peripheral blood. Every receptor here comes from a man in his 70s with acute or convalescent COVID-19.

In its sample, this clone was seen a few times. The chain is built from TRBV18 and TRBJ2-7, with D perhaps matching TRBD2 (6 bases). Germline assignment: CDR1 KGHSH and CDR2 LQKENI. CDR3 size: 11 residues. V was clipped by 6 bases and J by 4 bases, with 7 bases between them. The CDR3 is CASSEGYEQYF. The CDR3 DNA sequence: TGTGCCAGCTCGGAGGGGTACGAGCAGTACTTC.

The rearrangement links TRBV7-6 to TRBJ2-3, with 9 bases aligning to TRBD1. The CDR3 loop spans 15 amino acids. CDR1 is SGHVS, CDR2 FNYEAQ, per germline. Trimming took 3 bases from V and 1 from J; bases not matched to a gene: 2. The CDR3 DNA reads TGTGCCAGCAGCTTTGGGACAGGGCGCACAGATACGCAGTATTTT. Translated, it gives CASSFGTGRTDTQYF.

CDR3 DNA sequence: TGTGCCAGCAGCTTGTTTAGGGACAGGGCCAATTCACCCCTCCACTTT. It encodes CASSLFRDRANSPLHF. This sequence joins TRBV5-8 and TRBJ1-6; 9 nucleotides line up with TRBD1. Losses at the gene ends were 1 base for V and 7 bases for J; bases not matched to a gene: 6. The CDR3 runs 16 residues. Germline V gene data show CDR1 as SGHTS and CDR2 as YDEGEE.

The rearrangement links TRBV2 to TRBJ1-2, with a weak D call TRBD1 (6 bases). The CDR3 spans 13 residues. Trimming left V 4 bases short and J 3 bases short, with 9 bases between. Germline V lookup: CDR1 SNHLY, CDR2 FYNNEI. CDR3 sequence: CASSGQDYYGYTF. The CDR3 DNA is TGTGCCAGCAGTGGACAGGACTACTATGGCTACACCTTC.

This sequence joins TRBV6-5 and TRBJ2-5; TRBD2 agrees at 16 bases. Germline V gives CDR1 MNHEY, CDR2 SVGAGI. The CDR3 is 15 residues long. The J segment lost 9 bases and the V segment lost 5 bases, leaving 6 bases of the junction unmatched. The CDR3 loop is CASSPGTSGGEAQYF. CDR3 DNA: TGTGCCAGCAGTCCCGGGACTAGCGGGGGGGAGGCCCAGTACTTC.

This rearrangement joins TRBV6-2 or TRBV6-3 to TRBJ1-1; D unclear. V dropped 5 bases and J dropped 0 bases, with 7 bases sitting between them. CDR3 length: 13 amino acids. Per the germline V gene, CDR1 is MNHEY and CDR2 is SVGEGT. This CDR3 reads CASSLSMNTEAFF. CDR3 coding DNA: TGTGCCAGCAGTCTATCGATGAACACTGAAGCTTTCTTT.

CDR3 residues: CASSPPSGTSYEQYF. In DNA form, the CDR3 reads TGCGCCAGCAGCCCCCCTAGCGGCACTTCCTACGAGCAGTACTTC. V usage is TRBV5-1 and J usage is TRBJ2-7; TRBD2 agrees at 7 bases. CDR1 is SGHRS, CDR2 YFSETQ, per germline. The length of the CDR3 is 15 residues. The ends lost 4 bases at V and 1 base at J; junction bases unmatched: 8.

DNA of the CDR3: TGTGCCAGCAGCCAAGAACAGGGATTGGCGGAAAAACTGTTTTTT. Translation: CASSQEQGLAEKLFF. V usage is TRBV4-2 and J usage is TRBJ1-4; TRBD1 might be the D (6 bases). Trimming removed 0 bases from V and 8 bases from J, with 13 bases in between. The CDR3 is 15 amino acids. Germline V gene sequence: CDR1 LGHNA, CDR2 YNFKEQ.

The V and J genes are TRBV6-1 and TRBJ2-7, with unresolved D. Germline V lookup: CDR1 MNHNS, CDR2 SASEGT. The CDR3 is 13 amino acids. V shed 0 bases and J shed 3 bases, with 6 bases lying between them. In DNA form, the CDR3 reads TGTGCCAGCAGTGAAGCTTTCAGCTACGAGCAGTACTTC. Its protein product is CASSEAFSYEQYF.

The V call is TRBV3-1 (or the pseudogene TRBV3-2), the J call TRBJ2-5; D is uncertain. CDR3 length: 11 residues. Looked up from germline, CDR1 is LGHDT and CDR2 is YNNKEL (reference sequence). Between the trimmed V and J ends, which lost 5 bases and 5 bases, there was a span of 6 bases. The chain's CDR3 is CASSERETQYF. The DNA of the CDR3 is TGTGCCAGCAGCGAGAGGGAGACCCAGTACTTC.

This clone has just a few counts. The chain carries TRBV2 and TRBJ1-4; tentatively, D is TRBD1 (5 bases). The CDR3 loop spans 13 amino acids. Germline CDR1 is SNHLY and CDR2 is FYNNEI. V was shortened by 5 bases and J by 11 bases, with 15 bases between the two germline ends. The chain's CDR3 is CASSLDWGGKLFF. In nucleotides, the CDR3 is TGTGCCAGCAGTCTTGACTGGGGGGGTAAACTGTTTTTT.

This chain joins TRBV7-8 and TRBJ2-3, with D unclear. The CDR3 covers 16 residues. V was cut by 1 base and J by 3 bases, with 14 bases left in between. The germline V gene encodes CDR1 SGHVS and CDR2 FQNEAQ. CDR3 amino acids: CASSLVPMSRTDTQYF. The CDR3 DNA reads TGTGCCAGCAGCTTAGTCCCGATGAGCCGTACAGATACGCAGTATTTT.

The V gene is TRBV9, the J gene TRBJ2-7; 8 bases line up with TRBD2. The CDR3 is made up of 14 amino acids. Looked up from germline, CDR1 is SGDLS and CDR2 is YYNGEE. Losses at the gene ends were 3 bases for V and 3 bases for J; bases not matched to a gene: 5. The CDR3 here is CASSDGTSRYEQYF. DNA of the CDR3: TGTGCCAGCAGCGACGGGACTAGTCGCTACGAGCAGTACTTC.

The sample holds one count of this clone. The V call is TRBV6-6, the J call TRBJ1-5; D perhaps matches TRBD1 (6 bases). Trimming pared 5 bases from V and 7 bases from J, leaving 15 bases between. The CDR3 is 14 residues long. CDR1 and CDR2 from the germline V gene are MNHNY and SVGAGI (reference sequence). CDR3 DNA sequence: TGTGCCAGCAGTCGGGGGCAGGGCGGCCAGCCCCAGCATTTT. This gives the protein CASSRGQGGQPQHF.

The chain combines TRBV5-6 with TRBJ2-7; TRBD2 matches at 13 bases. Trimming removed 4 bases from V and 3 bases from J; junction bases left unmatched: 1. The CDR3 totals 14 residues. Germline CDR1 and CDR2: SGHDT and YYEEEE. CDR3 DNA sequence: TGTGCCAGCAGCGGACTAGCGGGGGTCTACGAGCAGTACTTC. Residues: CASSGLAGVYEQYF.

The chain joins TRBV4-2 to TRBJ2-5; 11 bases align to TRBD2. With 6 bases clipped from V and 5 bases from J, the junction kept 11 bases outside the gene matches. CDR3 size: 16 residues. The germline V gene encodes CDR1 LGHNA and CDR2 YNFKEQ. The CDR3 is CASRLSVAGGGETQYF. DNA for the CDR3: TGTGCCAGCAGACTTTCGGTAGCGGGAGGGGGGGAGACCCAGTACTTC.

CDR3 amino acids: CASRPDSSYEQYF. The CDR3 coding sequence is TGCGCCAGCAGACCGGACAGCTCCTACGAGCAGTACTTC. V gene TRBV10-2 combines with J gene TRBJ2-7; tentatively, D is TRBD1 (6 bases). CDR1 is WSHSY and CDR2 is SAAADI in the germline V gene. V lost 6 bases to trimming and J lost 0 bases, with 9 bases between them. CDR3 length: 13 residues.

The chain is built from TRBV7-9 and TRBJ2-2, with TRBD1 as a possible D gene (8 bases). There are 17 residues in the CDR3. Trimming shortened V by 4 bases and J by 2 bases, and 17 bases separated the two germline ends. The germline V gene encodes CDR1 SEHNR and CDR2 FQNEAQ (reference sequence). Here the CDR3 DNA reads TGTGCCAGCAGCTCCGGGGGAGGGACAGGCAACACCGGGGAGCTGTTTTTT. Protein product: CASSSGGGTGNTGELFF. The whole variable domain, remainder taken from reference TRBV7-9 and TRBJ2-2, is DTGVSQNPRHKITKRGQNVTFRCDPISEHNRLYWYRQTLGQGPEFLTYFQNEAQLEKSRLLSDRFSAERPKGSFSTLEIQRTEQGDSAMYLCASSSGGGTGNTGELFFGEGSRLTVL.

The rearrangement uses TRBV7-2 and TRBJ2-1, with D unresolved. Germline-derived CDR1 and CDR2 are SGHTA and FQGNSA. The CDR3 loop spans 12 amino acids. Deletions cut 5 bases from V and 3 bases from J, with 5 bases between. The CDR3 DNA reads TGTGCCAGCAGCCCAGGCTACAATGAGCAGTTCTTC. It encodes CASSPGYNEQFF.

This chain connects TRBV28 to TRBJ2-3; D perhaps matches TRBD2 (5 bases). The ends were cut back, 5 bases at V and 0 bases at J, with 9 bases in the middle. Germline V lookup: CDR1 MDHEN, CDR2 SYDVKM. The CDR3 covers 14 residues. CDR3 region: CASSTSGSTDTQYF. The CDR3 coding sequence is TGTGCCAGCAGTACAAGCGGAAGCACAGATACGCAGTATTTT.

The V call is TRBV28, the J call TRBJ1-2; 12 bases fit TRBD1. This CDR3 is 16 amino acids long. V dropped 5 bases and J dropped 6; count of bases not matched to a gene: 10. CDR1 is MDHEN and CDR2 is SYDVKM in the germline V gene. The CDR3 spells CASSAFGTGGFHGYTF. The CDR3 DNA follows: TGTGCCAGCAGTGCATTCGGGACAGGGGGCTTCCATGGCTACACCTTC.

This chain's CDR3 is CASSPGTSGSPVQETQYF. CDR3 DNA sequence: TGTGCCAGCAGCCCCGGGACTAGCGGGAGCCCCGTCCAAGAGACCCAGTACTTC. The gene calls are TRBV7-2 and TRBJ2-5, with 14 bases fitting TRBD2. The CDR3 totals 18 residues. Germline assignment: CDR1 SGHTA and CDR2 FQGNSA. V was pared by 5 bases and J by 1 base, with 9 bases of the junction left unmatched.

V usage is TRBV11-3 and J usage is TRBJ2-3, with 7 positions matching TRBD2. Germline V gene data show CDR1 as SGHNT and CDR2 as YENEEA. This CDR3 contains 16 residues. Trimming at V came to 5 bases and at J to 0 bases, leaving 8 bases not matched to a gene. CDR3 protein: CASSLGLAASTDTQYF. In DNA form, the CDR3 reads TGTGCCAGCAGCCTCGGGCTAGCGGCAAGCACAGATACGCAGTATTTT.

This clone occurred once. One junction end does not reproduce the germline sequence, and a read error may be involved. V is TRBV6-5 and J is TRBJ2-7, with 8 bases identical to TRBD2. Germline CDR1 is MNHEY and CDR2 is SVGAGI. This CDR3 spans 13 amino acids. The chain's CDR3 is CASSYSMASGQHF. Here the CDR3 DNA reads TGTGCCAGCAGTTACTCGATGGCTAGCGGGCAACACTTC.

The chain employs TRBV24-1 and TRBJ1-2; 7 bases are a match to TRBD1. This CDR3 region has 14 residues. The junction had 0 bases not matched to a gene; V was cut back by 0 bases and J by 3 bases. CDR1 is KGHDR, CDR2 SFDVKD, per germline. The CDR3 reads CATSDLQGDYGYTF. In DNA form, the CDR3 reads TGTGCCACCAGTGATTTGCAGGGGGACTATGGCTACACCTTC.